The 24 T cell receptor beta chains below all came from one sample that was sequenced in a study of shared clonotypes between healthy human individuals. Here immunoSEQ multiplex PCR was the method, and the copy in TCRdb shows in-frame clones only, minus some. This sample has about 490,000 clones; 70% to 80% occur once, and the top ten carry around 12%. The specimen was PBMCs. All receptors come from a woman aged 40 to 49 in good health. Some clones in this sample may be carry-over from other donors' samples.

In its sample, this clone was seen a few times. The chain carries TRBV19 and TRBJ2-2; no clear D. This CDR3 region has 15 residues. Germline CDR1 is LNHDA and CDR2 is SQIVND (reference sequence). Trimming left V 4 bases short and J 5 bases short, with 14 bases between. The CDR3 loop is CASSTRNNPTGELFF. Here the CDR3 DNA reads TGTGCCAGTAGTACCCGCAATAACCCAACCGGGGAGCTGTTTTTT.

As regards this clone: The same CDR3 arises from other DNA sequences in this sample as well. CDR3 region: CASSLALGQRYEQYF. DNA for the CDR3: TGTGCCAGCAGCTTAGCGTTGGGACAGAGATACGAGCAGTACTTC. The rearrangement links TRBV7-9 to TRBJ2-7; 7 bases line up with TRBD1. The CDR3 covers 15 residues. Trimming cost V 0 bases and J 4 bases; bases outside gene matches: 6. Germline values: CDR1 SEHNR, CDR2 FQNEAQ (reference sequence).

V is TRBV5-4 and J is TRBJ1-4; no clear D. Trimming cost V 4 bases and J 7 bases, with 20 bases left between them. CDR3 length: 16 residues. The germline V gene has CDR1 SGHNT and CDR2 YYREEE (reference sequence). The CDR3 loop reads CASSADPEILGEKLFF. The CDR3 coding sequence is TGTGCCAGCAGCGCAGACCCTGAGATACTAGGTGAAAAACTGTTTTTT.

V is TRBV7-2 and J is TRBJ2-2; D gene uncertain. The CDR3 covers 14 residues. CDR1 is SGHTA and CDR2 is FQGNSA in the germline V gene. V gave up 2 bases and J gave up 10 bases, with 14 bases separating them. The CDR3, as DNA: TGTGCCAGCAGCTTACTTAATCGGCCCCTGGAGCTGTTTTTT. Protein sequence: CASSLLNRPLELFF.

The chain recombines TRBV28 with TRBJ2-1; a weak D match, TRBD2 (6 bases). In germline, CDR1 is MDHEN, CDR2 SYDVKM. With 5 bases removed from V and 12 bases from J, the gap between germline ends came to 11 bases. The CDR3 extends over 11 amino acids. CDR3 coding DNA: TGTGCCAGCAGTCTAGCGACTGGGCAGTTCTTC. The encoded protein is CASSLATGQFF.

The rearrangement joins TRBV28 to TRBJ2-3; 9 nucleotides align to TRBD2. The germline CDR1 and CDR2 sequences are MDHEN and SYDVKM. This CDR3 contains 15 residues. The ends lost 5 bases at V and 2 bases at J; junction bases unmatched: 5. The CDR3 here is CASSPLAGDTDTQYF. The CDR3 DNA sequence: TGTGCCAGCAGTCCGTTAGCGGGGGACACAGATACGCAGTATTTT.

This clone was recorded once. V usage is TRBV7-7 and J usage is TRBJ2-7, with D perhaps being TRBD1 or TRBD2 (5 bases each). Germline CDR1 reads SSHAT; CDR2 reads FNYEAQ (reference sequence). The V end lost 5 bases, the J end lost 7 bases, and 12 bases lay between the germline ends. The CDR3 is made up of 12 amino acids. The CDR3 region has the DNA TGTGCCAGCAGCGACGGGACCGGGGAGCAGTACTTC. Encoded protein: CASSDGTGEQYF. The full variable domain, with the rest looked up from reference TRBV7-7 and TRBJ2-7, is GAGVSQSPRYKVTKRGQDVTLRCDPISSHATLYWYQQALGQGPEFLTYFNYEAQPDKSGLPSDRFSAERPEGSISTLTIQRTEQRDSAMYRCASSDGTGEQYFGPGTRLTVT.

This clone was seen only a few times. The gene calls are TRBV15 and TRBJ1-1, with D hard to call. This CDR3 region has 13 residues. V lost 1 base, J lost 5 bases, and 8 bases lay in between. The V gene's germline CDR1 is LNHNV and CDR2 YYDKDF (reference sequence). DNA of the CDR3: TGTGCCACCAGCAGAGGGATAGGGACTGAAGCTTTCTTT. It specifies CATSRGIGTEAFF.

The chain combines TRBV7-2 with TRBJ2-1; tentatively, D is TRBD2 (6 bases). Germline V gene data show CDR1 as SGHTA and CDR2 as FQGNSA. This CDR3 spans 15 amino acids. V was trimmed by 0 bases and J by 7 bases, leaving 13 bases between them. In nucleotides, the CDR3 is TGTGCCAGCAGCTTAGCGTCGGGAGATCGGAATGAGCAGTTCTTC. This translates into CASSLASGDRNEQFF. The variable domain in full, with the rest retrieved from reference TRBV7-2 and TRBJ2-1, is GAGVSQSPSNKVTEKGKDVELRCDPISGHTALYWYRQSLGQGLEFLIYFQGNSAPDKSGLPSDRFSAERTGGSVSTLTIQRTQQEDSAVYLCASSLASGDRNEQFFGPGTRLTVL.

This chain connects TRBV7-2 to TRBJ1-2; D not resolved. With 4 bases removed from V and 4 bases from J, the gap between germline ends came to 10 bases. This CDR3 has 13 residues. Germline V CDR1 and CDR2: SGHTA, FQGNSA. In nucleotides, the CDR3 is TGTGCCAGCAGCTCCGGAATCCTCTATGGCTACACCTTC. This codes for CASSSGILYGYTF.

To note about this clone: A read error likely explains this, since a far larger clone differs by one base. The chain has TRBV10-3 and TRBJ2-7; D unclear. The CDR3 runs to 12 residues. The germline V gene encodes CDR1 ENHRY and CDR2 SYGVKD. The V and J ends lost 4 bases and 2 bases respectively, with 6 bases between them. The CDR3 bases are TGTGCCATCAGTGCCGGACCCTACGAGCAGTACTTC. Protein product: CAISAGPYEQYF.

The chain carries TRBV7-9 and TRBJ2-1, with TRBD2 matching 12 bases. The germline V gene has CDR1 SEHNR and CDR2 FQNEAQ (reference sequence). The CDR3 runs 15 residues. V was clipped by 5 bases and J by 6 bases; unmatched bases: 5. CDR3 sequence: CASSPLAGGLNEQFF. Here the CDR3 DNA reads TGTGCCAGCAGCCCTCTAGCGGGGGGGCTCAATGAGCAGTTCTTC.

The V gene is TRBV29-1, the J gene TRBJ2-5, with D perhaps matching TRBD1 or TRBD2 (5 bases each). The CDR3 sequence is 16 residues long. V was clipped by 1 base and J by 3 bases, with 18 bases between them. Looked up from germline, CDR1 is SQVTM and CDR2 is ANQGSEA. As DNA, the CDR3 is TGCAGCGTTGAAGCCACGGGACGGATGGTTAAAGAGACCCAGTACTTC. This encodes CSVEATGRMVKETQYF.

V gene TRBV11-3 combines with J gene TRBJ2-7; D perhaps matches TRBD2 (6 bases). Germline loops: CDR1 SGHNT, CDR2 YENEEA. V lost 1 base and J 3 bases, leaving 7 bases between the germline ends. CDR3 length: 13 amino acids. The CDR3 coding sequence is TGTGCCAGCAGCTTAGGGGAGGACTACGAGCAGTACTTC. This gives the protein CASSLGEDYEQYF.

The genes are TRBV6-5 and TRBJ2-6; TRBD1 agrees at 7 bases. J gave up 2 bases and V 6 bases, and 4 bases lay outside the gene matches. CDR1 and CDR2 from the germline V gene are MNHEY and SVGAGI. CDR3 length: 15 residues. This CDR3 is CASSYDRAGANVLTF. The DNA of the CDR3 is TGTGCCAGCAGCTACGACAGGGCTGGGGCCAACGTCCTGACTTTC.

The rearrangement links TRBV6-6 to TRBJ1-2; D remains ambiguous. Trimming took 2 bases from V and 2 from J, leaving 3 bases between them. The CDR3 consists of 12 residues. The germline V gene encodes CDR1 MNHNY and CDR2 SVGAGI (reference sequence). For the CDR3, the DNA is TGTGCCAGCAGTTACGAAAACTATGGCTACACCTTC. It encodes CASSYENYGYTF.

The chain is built from TRBV6-9 and TRBJ1-1, with D tentatively TRBD1 (5 bases). The ends were cut back, 8 bases at V and 3 bases at J, with 7 bases in the middle. Germline CDR1 reads MNHGY; CDR2 reads SVAAGI. The CDR3 contains 11 residues. Here the CDR3 reads CASRGDTEAFF. The CDR3 DNA reads as TGTGCCAGCCGGGGGGACACTGAAGCTTTCTTT.

This clone came up a few times. The chain uses TRBV28 and TRBJ2-3; tentatively, D is TRBD2 (6 bases). V was cut by 2 bases and J by 5 bases, with 14 bases left in between. There are 15 residues in the CDR3. Germline lookup yields CDR1 MDHEN and CDR2 SYDVKM. As DNA, the CDR3 is TGTGCCAGCAGTTTAAGTAGCGGAGGGGTAGATACGCAGTATTTT. The encoded protein is CASSLSSGGVDTQYF.

This chain uses TRBV7-2 with TRBJ2-7; TRBD2 agrees at 9 bases. V lost 3 bases to trimming and J lost 3 bases; unmatched junction nucleotides: 3. CDR1 is SGHTA and CDR2 is FQGNSA in the germline V gene. This CDR3 is 14 amino acids long. The CDR3 protein is CASSLTSGYYEQYF. The CDR3 DNA sequence: TGTGCCAGCAGCTTGACTAGCGGATACTACGAGCAGTACTTC. The full variable domain, rest sourced from reference TRBV7-2 and TRBJ2-7, is GAGVSQSPSNKVTEKGKDVELRCDPISGHTALYWYRQSLGQGLEFLIYFQGNSAPDKSGLPSDRFSAERTGGSVSTLTIQRTQQEDSAVYLCASSLTSGYYEQYFGPGTRLTVT.

The chain has TRBV11-3 and TRBJ2-7; 8 nucleotides match TRBD2. The V and J ends lost 2 bases and 0 bases, in that order; junction bases with no gene match: 3. Germline V gene sequence: CDR1 SGHNT, CDR2 YENEEA. The CDR3 extends over 15 amino acids. This CDR3 reads CASSLISGTSYEQYF. The DNA of the CDR3 is TGTGCCAGCAGCTTAATTAGCGGGACCTCCTACGAGCAGTACTTC.

This clone was counted once. The CDR3 protein is CASSSSRIKRTDTQYF. The CDR3 DNA sequence: TGTGCCAGCAGCTCCTCCAGAATCAAACGCACAGATACGCAGTATTTT. This chain connects TRBV13 to TRBJ2-3; D is unclear. The CDR3 extends over 16 amino acids. Per germline, CDR1 PRHDT and CDR2 FYEKMQ (reference sequence). Trimming pared 4 bases from V and 1 base from J, leaving 15 bases between.

The genes are TRBV7-3 and TRBJ2-2; 12 bases map to TRBD2. Germline lookup yields CDR1 SGHTA and CDR2 FQGTGA. This CDR3 spans 17 amino acids. The V segment lost 0 bases and the J segment 6 bases; nucleotides outside the gene matches: 5. CDR3 nucleotide sequence: TGTGCCAGCAGCTTAACGCTTCTAGCGGGAGGGGCCGGGGAGCTGTTTTTT. It encodes CASSLTLLAGGAGELFF.

For this clone: A far larger clone is a single base away, which makes a read error likely. J is TRBJ2-2 and V is TRBV28; D unclear. From germline, CDR1 is MDHEN and CDR2 SYDVKM. The CDR3 has 14 residues. The CDR3 sequence is CACSLTRNTGELFF. In DNA form, the CDR3 reads TGTGCCTGCAGTTTAACAAGGAACACCGGGGAGCTGTTTTTT.

V usage is TRBV10-3 and J usage is TRBJ1-1; D is undetermined. Germline V gene data show CDR1 as ENHRY and CDR2 as SYGVKD. Trimming cost V 6 bases and J 1 base, with 15 bases left between them. The CDR3 has 15 amino acids. The CDR3 coding sequence is TGTGCCATCAGACTATCTCCGGCCAAGAACACTGAAGCTTTCTTT. Residues: CAIRLSPAKNTEAFF.